The 6 T cell receptor beta chains below all came from one sample that was sequenced in a study of blood T cell repertoires in COVID-19. The table came from immunoSEQ multiplex PCR; TCRdb's copy has only in-frame clones and leaves some out. The sample contains tens of thousands of clones, approximately 85% of which appear only once. The specimen was peripheral blood. These TCRs come from a human donor in a cohort sampled during active COVID-19.

This sequence joins TRBV7-2 and TRBJ2-3; 7 nucleotides align to TRBD2. From germline, CDR1 is SGHTA and CDR2 FQGNSA. V was pared by 1 base and J by 0 bases, with 4 bases of the junction left unmatched. The CDR3 contains 16 residues. In nucleotides, the CDR3 is TGTGCCAGCAGCTTAGTGGCTAGCGGAAGCACAGATACGCAGTATTTT. Amino acids: CASSLVASGSTDTQYF.

The V and J genes are TRBV4-3 and TRBJ1-1; unclear D gene. Between the trimmed V and J ends, which lost 1 base and 1 base, there was a span of 10 bases. This CDR3 contains 15 residues. The germline gives CDR1 LGHNA, CDR2 YSLEER. The CDR3 spells CASSQVVGENTEAFF. The CDR3 nucleotides are TGCGCCAGCAGCCAAGTCGTCGGGGAGAACACTGAAGCTTTCTTT.

The chain carries TRBV5-3 and TRBJ2-1; 12 bases map to TRBD2. TRBV5-3 is an ORF; its function is uncertain. The CDR3 covers 17 residues. Trimming at V came to 3 bases and at J to 1 base, leaving 5 bases not matched to a gene. The CDR3 DNA is TGTGCCAGAAGCTATTGCCTAGCGGGAGGGTCCTACAATGAGCAGTTCTTC. Protein sequence: CARSYCLAGGSYNEQFF.

This clone was found once. The chain employs TRBV19 and TRBJ2-2; 7 bases map to TRBD1. This CDR3 has 18 amino acids. With 5 bases clipped from V and 3 bases from J, the junction kept 15 bases outside the gene matches. Germline CDR1 is LNHDA and CDR2 is SQIVND (reference sequence). In DNA, the CDR3 is TGTGCCAGTAGTCGCACTCTATCGGGACAGAGCTACACCGGGGAGCTGTTTTTT. Residues: CASSRTLSGQSYTGELFF. The complete variable domain, with remaining parts taken from reference TRBV19 and TRBJ2-2, reads DGGITQSPKYLFRKEGQNVTLSCEQNLNHDAMYWYRQDPGQGLRLIYYSQIVNDFQKGDIAEGYSVSREKKESFPLTVTSAQKNPTAFYLCASSRTLSGQSYTGELFFGEGSRLTVL.

The chain is built from TRBV5-1 and TRBJ2-7, with D possibly matching TRBD1 (6 bases). The CDR3 is 13 amino acids. The germline V gene encodes CDR1 SGHRS and CDR2 YFSETQ. Between the trimmed V and J ends, which lost 3 bases and 3 bases, there was a span of 10 bases. The CDR3 sequence: CASSSTGNYEQYF. CDR3 DNA: TGCGCCAGCAGCTCCACAGGGAACTACGAGCAGTACTTC. The full variable domain, completed using reference TRBV5-1 and TRBJ2-7, is KAGVTQTPRYLIKTRGQQVTLSCSPISGHRSVSWYQQTPGQGLQFLFEYFSETQRNKGNFPGRFSGRQFSNSRSEMNVSTLELGDSALYLCASSSTGNYEQYFGPGTRLTVT.

J is TRBJ2-1 and V is TRBV11-2; 7 bases are shared with TRBD2. The CDR3 is 19 amino acids. CDR1 is SGHAT and CDR2 is FQNNGV in the germline V gene. V dropped 2 bases and J dropped 3; count of bases not matched to a gene: 16. CDR3 sequence: CASSLSVSRAGVYYNEQFF. Here the CDR3 DNA reads TGTGCCAGCAGCTTATCGGTGTCGCGTGCGGGGGTTTACTACAATGAGCAGTTCTTC.